This T cell receptor beta chain was obtained from a study of cytomegalovirus exposure and HLA in healthy donors. Study results and caveats: The likely origin of a cluster of highly shared sequence variants was a sequencing artifact.

For this clone: Antigen unknown.

The CDR3 has 14 residues. Germline V gene lookup returns CDR1 LNHNV and CDR2 YYDKDF (reference sequence). V gave up 8 bases and J gave up 4 bases, with 17 bases separating them. The PCR used 60 Vbeta and 13 Jbeta primers. TCRdb keeps only in-frame clones here, not all; method: immunoSEQ multiplex PCR. The profile shows 100,000 or so clones, more than 9.5% of them singletons. The TCR comes from a man aged 35 to 55 in good health and CMV-seropositive. This chain uses TRBV15 with TRBJ2-5, with a weak D call TRBD2 (6 bases). Input material: PBMCs. CDR3 nucleotide sequence: TGTGCCACCCGGGCCGGAGGGGTCACAGAGACCCAGTACTTC. Its protein is CATRAGGVTETQYF.